This T cell receptor (beta chain) originates from a study of T-cell reconstitution after alpha-beta-depleted transplantation in children. The germline gives CDR1 MNHEY, CDR2 SVGEGT. The CDR3 extends over 14 amino acids. Trimming removed 5 bases from V and 6 bases from J, with 14 bases in between. This clonotype was counted a few times. A library of TCRbeta sequences, prepared with unique molecular identifiers, was generated. MiXCR, applied by TCRdb to the PCR reads, yields one record per CDR3 protein. The data hold roughly 500,000 distinct CDR3 sequences, with 30% to 35% observed a single time. The chain recombines TRBV6-2 or TRBV6-3 with TRBJ2-1, with D unresolved. The sequenced sample was PBMCs from the stem cell graft donor, obtained from the stem cell graft. This receptor was obtained from a human donor who donated a stem cell graft to a child with aplastic anemia. The CDR3 reads CASSPPMPLNEQFF. The CDR3 DNA is TGTGCCAGCAGTCCCCCAATGCCACTCAATGAGCAGTTCTTC.